This T cell receptor (beta chain) was retrieved from a study of T cell repertoires in cytomegalovirus infection. On the study more broadly: In the study, CMV epitopes included recently identified HLA-C-restricted and well-studied HLA-B-restricted ones. CMV infection plus the matching HLA type was flagged by public TCR beta signatures.

Via MiXCR, TCRdb re-called the reads, giving one row per CDR3 protein. The sample consists of hundreds of thousands of distinct CDR3 sequences, around 30% of them appearing once. This CDR3 has 15 residues. Germline V gene lookup returns CDR1 LGHNA and CDR2 YSLEER. Trimming stripped 0 bases from V and 3 bases from J, with 11 bases between. This clonotype was recorded a few times. No antigen is known for it. The sequence was collected from a human donor in good health (CMV status not recorded). Some clones in this sample may be carry-over from other donors' samples. Source: cultured PBMCs, taken from culture after CMV antigen stimulation. The genes are TRBV4-3 and TRBJ1-2, with D hard to call. The CDR3 sequence: CASSQDYGRDYGYTF. DNA of the CDR3: TGCGCCAGCAGCCAAGATTACGGACGTGACTATGGCTACACCTTC.